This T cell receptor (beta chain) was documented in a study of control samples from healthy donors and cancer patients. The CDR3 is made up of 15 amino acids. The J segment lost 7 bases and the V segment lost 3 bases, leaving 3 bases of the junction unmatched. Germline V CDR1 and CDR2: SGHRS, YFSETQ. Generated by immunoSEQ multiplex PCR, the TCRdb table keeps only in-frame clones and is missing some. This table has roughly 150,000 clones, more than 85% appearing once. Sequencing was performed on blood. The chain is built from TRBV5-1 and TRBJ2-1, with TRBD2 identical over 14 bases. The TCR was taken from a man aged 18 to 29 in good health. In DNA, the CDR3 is TGCGCCAGCAGCTCCGGACTAGCGGGGGGTAATGAGCAGTTCTTC. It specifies CASSSGLAGGNEQFF.